These T cell receptor beta chains were read from a single sample in a study of shared clonotypes between healthy human individuals. Generated by immunoSEQ multiplex PCR, the TCRdb table keeps only in-frame clones and is missing some. Of nearly 600,000 clones in the sample, 95% were seen once. The sequenced sample consisted of naive CD8+ T cells sorted from blood. These receptors were obtained from a woman under 40 in good health. The CDR3 runs from the conserved cysteine through the conserved F or W. A D gene is named only where the DNA matches it firmly. Part of the rows lack a size; the others show once, few, many or a class for expanded clones.

V gene	J gene	clone size	D gene	CDR3 DNA	CDR3 protein
TRBV9	TRBJ2-7	.	TRBD1	TGTGCCAGCAGCGTGGGGACAGGGTGCTACGAGCAGTACTTC	CASSVGTGCYEQYF
TRBV28	TRBJ2-7	.	TRBD2	TGTGCCAGCAGTTTTGTTGCGGGAGACTACGAGCAGTACTTC	CASSFVAGDYEQYF
TRBV5-6	TRBJ2-3	.	.	TGTGCCAGCAGCTTCCCGAGGGTCACAGATACGCAGTATTTT	CASSFPRVTDTQYF
TRBV7-9	TRBJ2-3	once	.	TGTGCCAGCAGCTATGAGTGGTATACAGATACGCAGTATTTT	CASSYEWYTDTQYF
TRBV19	TRBJ2-3	.	.	TGTGCCAGTAGTATAGCAGTAGCGAGAACGAGTAATACGCAGTATTTT	CASSIAVARTSNTQYF
TRBV2	TRBJ2-2	.	.	TGTGCCAGAAATAGGAGGAGCGGTGCCGGGGAGCTGTTTTTT	CARNRRSGAGELFF
TRBV10-3	TRBJ2-7	.	TRBD2	TGTGCCATTTTAGCGGGGTACGAGCAGTACTTC	CAILAGYEQYF
TRBV5-8	TRBJ2-7	.	.	TGTGCCAGCAGCTTGAGACCCCGGGACGACTACGAGCAGTACTTC	CASSLRPRDDYEQYF
TRBV9	TRBJ2-1	.	TRBD1	TGTGCCAGCAGCGCACCGGGACAGGGGGAAATTGAGCAGTTCTTC	CASSAPGQGEIEQFF
TRBV5-4	TRBJ2-4	.	TRBD2	TGTGCCAGCAGCCACAGGACTAGCAAAAACATTCAGTACTTC	CASSHRTSKNIQYF
TRBV6-6	TRBJ2-2	.	TRBD2	TGTGCCAGCAGCGGGACTAGCGGGAGGGCGACCGGGGAGCTGTTTTTT	CASSGTSGRATGELFF
TRBV27	TRBJ1-2	.	.	TGTGCCAGCAGGTTCACGGGGGGGGCGGGAGACTATGGCTACACCTTC	CASRFTGGAGDYGYTF
TRBV27	TRBJ2-7	.	TRBD2	TGTGCCAGCATTAAGAGAACCGGGACTACCTACGAGCAGTACTTC	CASIKRTGTTYEQYF
TRBV5-1	TRBJ2-7	.	.	TGCGCCAGCAGATCAGTAAATGGGTACGAGCAGTACTTC	CASRSVNGYEQYF
TRBV5-1	TRBJ2-7	.	.	TGCGCCAGCAGAGTTTTGCAGGGGCAGAAATCAACCTACGAGCAGTACTTC	CASRVLQGQKSTYEQYF
TRBV4-1	TRBJ1-2	.	.	TGCGCCAGCAGTCCTCCACAGGGTACGGACTATGGCTACACCTTC	CASSPPQGTDYGYTF
TRBV6-5	TRBJ2-1	once	TRBD2	TGTGCCAGCAGTTATCTTCTAGCGGACTACAATGAGCAGTTCTTC	CASSYLLADYNEQFF
TRBV27	TRBJ1-1	.	TRBD1	TGTGCCAGCAGTTCGGGACAGCTCATGAACACTGAAGCTTTCTTT	CASSSGQLMNTEAFF
TRBV15	TRBJ1-5	.	.	TGTGCCACCAGCAGAGATGGGGGGGCCCAGCATTTT	CATSRDGGAQHF
TRBV5-4	TRBJ1-2	.	.	TGTGCCAGCAGCCCTAGAACTAACTATGGCTACACCTTC	CASSPRTNYGYTF
TRBV27	TRBJ1-4	.	TRBD1	TGTGCCAGTGGGACAGGGGGCGAAAAACTGTTTTTT	CASGTGGEKLFF
TRBV9	TRBJ2-1	.	.	TGTGCCAGCAACGCCAACCGGGACAGGGTTTCGTCTAGCGGGTACAATGAGCAGTTCTTC	CASNANRDRVSSSGYNEQFF
TRBV5-4	TRBJ2-7	.	.	TGTGCCAGCAGCTCGGAGGGCTACGAGCAGTACTTC	CASSSEGYEQYF
TRBV6-5	TRBJ1-5	.	TRBD1	TGTGCCAGCAGCGACAGGGGGGTGGGTCAGCCCCAGCATTTT	CASSDRGVGQPQHF
TRBV30	TRBJ2-6	.	.	TGTGCCTGGAGTGTAAGGGTCGGGGTCTCTGGGGCCAACGTCCTGACTTTC	CAWSVRVGVSGANVLTF
TRBV6-5	TRBJ2-1	.	.	TGTGCCAGCGGGCACGACTCCTACAATGAGCAGTTCTTC	CASGHDSYNEQFF
TRBV30	TRBJ2-7	.	TRBD2	TGTGCCTGGTTAGCGGGCCCTACCTACGAGCAGTACTTC	CAWLAGPTYEQYF
TRBV6-5	TRBJ2-7	.	TRBD2	TGTGCCAGCAGTTACGGGACTAGCGGGAGCGACGAGCAGTACTTC	CASSYGTSGSDEQYF
TRBV2	TRBJ2-6	.	TRBD2	TGTGCCATCCGTGTGGCTAGCGGGAGGCAACGCTCTGGGGCCAACGTCCTGACTTTC	CAIRVASGRQRSGANVLTF
TRBV7-9	TRBJ2-7	.	.	TGTGCCAGCAGCTTGAGTTGGGAAAGCCACGAGCAGTACTTC	CASSLSWESHEQYF
TRBV29-1	TRBJ2-1	.	TRBD2	TGCAGCGTGGTGGGGACTAGCGGGAGAGCTAATGAGCAGTTCTTC	CSVVGTSGRANEQFF
TRBV5-6	TRBJ2-1	.	.	TGTGCCAGCAGACGAGCGGGTTCTCAGTTTGAGCAGTTCTTC	CASRRAGSQFEQFF
TRBV27	TRBJ2-1	.	TRBD2	TGTGCCAGCAGTTTATCGGCTAGCGGAATTTACAATGAGCAGTTCTTC	CASSLSASGIYNEQFF
TRBV11-2	TRBJ2-7	.	TRBD2	TGTGCCAGCAGCTTAGAGGTGTGGGGGGGACGTACCTACGAGCAGTACTTC	CASSLEVWGGRTYEQYF
TRBV4-1	TRBJ1-2	once	.	TGCGCCAGCAGCCAAGATGATCGGGGTCACTATGGCTACACCTTC	CASSQDDRGHYGYTF
TRBV4-2	TRBJ2-7	.	TRBD2	TGTGCCAGCAGCCAAAGCGGGGAACTCTACGAGCAGTACTTC	CASSQSGELYEQYF
TRBV27	TRBJ1-2	.	.	TGTGCCAGCAGTCCGCTGGTTTATTCCTCCTATGGCTACACCTTC	CASSPLVYSSYGYTF
TRBV6-5	TRBJ2-1	.	.	TGTGCCAGCAGTTACTTAAACGCTCCATCCGGCGATGAGCAGTTCTTC	CASSYLNAPSGDEQFF
TRBV19	TRBJ2-1	once	TRBD2	TGTGCCAGTAAATTACTAGCGGGAGGGTCCAATGAGCAGTTCTTC	CASKLLAGGSNEQFF
TRBV28	TRBJ2-1	.	.	TGTGCCAGCAGTGCCCACAATGAGCAGTTCTTC	CASSAHNEQFF
TRBV5-4	TRBJ1-1	.	TRBD1	TGTGCCAGCAGCTTCGGGACAGGCATGAACACTGAAGCTTTCTTT	CASSFGTGMNTEAFF
TRBV27	TRBJ2-1	.	.	TGTGCCACCCTGTGGGGAGAAACCTACAATGAGCAGTTCTTC	CATLWGETYNEQFF
TRBV19	TRBJ1-2	.	TRBD1	TGTGCCAGTAGTTTACGTCAGGGGGCGGGAGGCTACACCTTC	CASSLRQGAGGYTF
TRBV14	TRBJ1-1	.	.	TGTGCCAGCAGCCAAAGGCGAGGGTTCCCTGAAGCTTTCTTT	CASSQRRGFPEAFF
TRBV9	TRBJ2-5	.	.	TGTGCCAGCAGCGTAGGGGGAGCCCTCCAAGAGACCCAGTACTTC	CASSVGGALQETQYF
TRBV28	TRBJ2-1	.	TRBD2	TGTGCCAGCAGACCACTAGCGGGCTCCTACAATGAGCAGTTCTTC	CASRPLAGSYNEQFF
TRBV2	TRBJ2-7	.	TRBD1	TGTGCCAGCAGTGGACAGGGGAACGAGCAGTACTTC	CASSGQGNEQYF
TRBV2	TRBJ2-7	.	.	TGTGCCAGCAGTGAAACCAAGGGGTCGGACTACGAGCAGTACTTC	CASSETKGSDYEQYF
TRBV19	TRBJ1-5	.	.	TGTGCCAGTAGTATATGGACGGGAGATCAGCCCCAGCATTTT	CASSIWTGDQPQHF
TRBV10-1	TRBJ1-1	.	.	TGCGCCAGCGAAAAACAGAGGGTCCCTATTGAAGCTTTCTTT	CASEKQRVPIEAFF
TRBV28	TRBJ1-5	.	TRBD1	TGTGCCAGCAGTTTCCGGACAGGGGCCAATCAGCCCCAGCATTTT	CASSFRTGANQPQHF
TRBV6-6	TRBJ2-7	.	.	TGTGCCAGCAGTGGGGTATCCCACGAGCAGTACTTC	CASSGVSHEQYF
TRBV28	TRBJ1-2	.	.	TGTGCCAGCACCCTGCCGAGGTCGGGTTTAGTTGGCTACACCTTC	CASTLPRSGLVGYTF
TRBV28	TRBJ2-1	.	.	TGTGCCAGCAGTCCGACTAACCCGGGGGACAATGAGCAGTTCTTC	CASSPTNPGDNEQFF
TRBV9	TRBJ2-1	.	TRBD2	TGTGCCAGCAGCACTAGCGGTTACAATGAGCAGTTCTTC	CASSTSGYNEQFF
TRBV6-1	TRBJ2-5	.	.	TGTGCCAGCAGTGAAAGGTGGAACATTAGGTACCAAGAGACCCAGTACTTC	CASSERWNIRYQETQYF
TRBV9	TRBJ2-5	.	.	TGTGCCAGCAGCGTAGCGGGAACCCAAGAGACCCAGTACTTC	CASSVAGTQETQYF
TRBV10-2	TRBJ2-5	.	.	TGCGCCAGCAGGGAAGTAATACAAGAGACCCAGTACTTC	CASREVIQETQYF